This T cell receptor (beta chain) was obtained from a study of T cells in Graves' hyperthyroidism and ophthalmopathy. Per germline, CDR1 PRHDT and CDR2 FYEKMQ (reference sequence). The CDR3 length is 18 residues. V was clipped by 2 bases and J by 0 bases, with 16 bases between them. RNA transcripts yielded amplified TCR beta CDR3 regions. RT-PCR in the first round (using the HTBI primer set) targeted the TCR CDR3. From the multiplex PCR reads, TCRdb called clonotypes with MiXCR, one entry per CDR3 protein. Seen here are under 350,000 distinct CDR3 sequences, 20% to 25% observed once, and the top ten hold roughly 52%.

Sequenced material: blood. The chain joins TRBV13 to TRBJ1-4; no reliable D call. The TCR comes from a woman in her forties or fifties with Graves' hyperthyroidism. For the CDR3, the DNA is TGTGCCAGCAGCTTAACCGGGGATGGACCTGCAACTAATGAAAAACTGTTTTTT. It codes for CASSLTGDGPATNEKLFF. The full variable domain, in which reference TRBV13 and TRBJ1-4 provide the parts outside the CDR3, is AAGVIQSPRHLIKEKRETATLKCYPIPRHDTVYWYQQGPGQDPQFLISFYEKMQSDKGSIPDRFSAQQFSDYHSELNMSSLELGDSALYFCASSLTGDGPATNEKLFFGSGTQLSVL.